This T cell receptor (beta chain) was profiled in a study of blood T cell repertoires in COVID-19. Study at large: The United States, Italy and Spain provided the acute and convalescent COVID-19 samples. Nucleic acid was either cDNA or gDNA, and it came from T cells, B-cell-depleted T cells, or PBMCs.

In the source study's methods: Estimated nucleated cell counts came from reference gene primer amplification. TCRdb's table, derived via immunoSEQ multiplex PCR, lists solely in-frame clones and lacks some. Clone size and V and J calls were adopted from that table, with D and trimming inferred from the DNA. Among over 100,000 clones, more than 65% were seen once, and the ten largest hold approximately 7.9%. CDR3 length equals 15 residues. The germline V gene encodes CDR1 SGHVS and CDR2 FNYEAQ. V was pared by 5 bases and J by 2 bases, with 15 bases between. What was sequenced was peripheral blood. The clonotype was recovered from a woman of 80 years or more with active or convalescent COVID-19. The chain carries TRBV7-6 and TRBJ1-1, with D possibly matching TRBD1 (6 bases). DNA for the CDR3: TGTGCCAGCAGCAACAAGGGGGGGCTTAACACTGAAGCTTTCTTT. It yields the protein CASSNKGGLNTEAFF.